The rows below give T cell receptor beta chains drawn from one sample of a study of control samples from healthy donors and cancer patients. Clones were sequenced by immunoSEQ multiplex PCR, and TCRdb holds only the in-frame ones, with some missing. This sample has some 34,000 clones; 80% to 95% occur once, and the top ten carry 1.5% to 2%. Sequenced material: PBMCs. Source of these receptors: a man aged 35 to 55 with colorectal cancer. Both conserved end residues are part of each CDR3. A D gene is named only where the DNA matches it firmly. Expanded clones are given a class, and other clones once, few, many or no size at all.

TRBV6-5	TRBJ1-1	NA	NA	CASSYGGSGLNTEAFF	TGTGCCAGCAGTTACGGTGGGAGCGGTCTGAACACTGAAGCTTTCTTT
TRBV5-1	TRBJ2-2	NA	TRBD1	CASSPAGGRTGELFF	TGCGCCAGCAGTCCGGCAGGGGGAAGGACCGGGGAGCTGTTTTTT
TRBV5-1	TRBJ1-2	NA	TRBD1	CASSLGDRVTIYGYTF	TGCGCCAGCAGCTTGGGGGACAGGGTAACTATCTATGGCTACACCTTC
TRBV6-5	TRBJ1-3	once	NA	CASGWLGGNTIYF	TGTGCCAGCGGGTGGCTGGGGGGAAACACCATATATTTT
TRBV6-1	TRBJ2-5	NA	NA	CASSEGTVKETQYF	TGTGCCAGCAGTGAAGGGACGGTTAAAGAGACCCAGTACTTC
TRBV27	TRBJ2-1	NA	TRBD2	CASSLGLAGENEQFF	TGTGCCAGCAGTTTAGGATTAGCGGGGGAGAATGAGCAGTTCTTC
TRBV5-1	TRBJ2-6	NA	TRBD1	CASWTGRTSGANVLTF	TGCGCCAGCTGGACAGGGAGGACCTCTGGGGCCAACGTCCTGACTTTC
TRBV6-2/TRBV6-3	TRBJ1-1	NA	NA	CASSYSRALGGNTEAFF	TGTGCCAGCAGTTACTCGCGGGCGCTGGGTGGGAACACTGAAGCTTTCTTT
TRBV7-6	TRBJ2-5	NA	TRBD2	CASSYGLAGYQETQYF	TGTGCCAGCAGCTACGGACTAGCGGGGTACCAAGAGACCCAGTACTTC
TRBV5-1	TRBJ2-1	NA	TRBD1	CASSLGFLGQGARYNEQFF	TGCGCCAGCAGCTTGGGTTTTTTGGGACAGGGGGCGCGGTACAATGAGCAGTTCTTC
TRBV7-3	TRBJ2-3	NA	TRBD2	CASSLRTSGGGTDTQYF	TGTGCCAGCAGCCTACGGACTAGCGGGGGTGGAACAGATACGCAGTATTTT
TRBV6-5	TRBJ2-7	NA	NA	CASSYSGRGGEQYF	TGTGCCAGCAGTTACTCTGGCAGGGGCGGCGAGCAGTACTTC
TRBV18	TRBJ1-1	NA	NA	CASSLGGDGAFF	TGTGCCAGCTCACTTGGGGGGGATGGAGCTTTCTTT
TRBV5-6	TRBJ1-4	NA	NA	CASSPRRGEKLFF	TGTGCCAGCAGCCCCCGGAGGGGGGAAAAACTGTTTTTT
TRBV5-8	TRBJ2-5	NA	NA	CASSFSPTGTGTQYF	TGTGCCAGCAGCTTTTCCCCGACTGGTACGGGGACCCAGTACTTC
TRBV25-1	TRBJ1-3	NA	TRBD1	CATGGGGTGNTIYF	TGTGCCACAGGAGGAGGGGGCACTGGAAACACCATATATTTT
TRBV6-4	TRBJ1-1	once	NA	CASREQRDTEAFF	TGTGCCAGCAGAGAACAGAGGGACACTGAAGCTTTCTTT
TRBV6-5	TRBJ1-3	once	TRBD1	CASSYGQGMNTIYF	TGTGCCAGCAGTTACGGACAGGGGATGAACACCATATATTTT
TRBV18	TRBJ2-7	NA	NA	CASSPDRSSYEQYF	TGTGCCAGCTCACCTGACCGAAGCTCCTACGAGCAGTACTTC
TRBV4-1	TRBJ1-6	NA	NA	CASSQDYVGSSYNSPLHF	TGCGCCAGCAGCCAAGATTACGTCGGGAGCTCCTATAATTCACCCCTCCACTTT
TRBV7-3	TRBJ2-3	NA	TRBD2	CASSSPGLGVRGDTQYF	TGTGCCAGCAGCTCCCCGGGACTAGGTGTCCGGGGGGATACGCAGTATTTT
TRBV3-1/TRBV3-2	TRBJ1-6	NA	TRBD1	CASSARDRSAPLHF	TGTGCCAGCAGCGCGCGGGACAGGTCGGCACCCCTCCACTTT
TRBV7-2	TRBJ2-2	NA	NA	CASSPRPLLSGELFF	TGTGCCAGCAGCCCCCGGCCCTTATTATCCGGGGAGCTGTTTTTT
TRBV4-1	TRBJ2-3	NA	NA	CASSLESRDTQYF	TGCGCCAGCAGCCTCGAGTCCCGGGATACGCAGTATTTT
TRBV3-1/TRBV3-2	TRBJ1-2	once	NA	CASSQGPLGQTGYTF	TGTGCCAGCAGCCAAGGTCCCCTTGGACAGACGGGCTACACCTTC
TRBV27	TRBJ2-6	NA	NA	CASSLWRGTGANVLTF	TGTGCCAGCAGTTTATGGCGCGGGACAGGGGCCAACGTCCTGACTTTC
TRBV19	TRBJ1-1	NA	TRBD1	CASRDRGATEAFF	TGTGCCAGTAGGGACAGGGGAGCCACTGAAGCTTTCTTT
TRBV5-4	TRBJ2-7	NA	NA	CASRYADSSYEQYF	TGTGCCAGCAGGTACGCCGACAGCTCCTACGAGCAGTACTTC
TRBV6-5	TRBJ2-6	NA	NA	CASSYSKGNGANVLTF	TGTGCCAGCAGTTACTCGAAGGGGAACGGGGCCAACGTCCTGACTTTC
TRBV2	TRBJ1-2	NA	NA	CASNRLDTAGYGYTF	TGTGCCAGCAACCGCCTCGATACAGCTGGCTATGGCTACACCTTC
TRBV9	TRBJ2-1	once	TRBD2	CASSVSGGDNEQFF	TGTGCCAGCAGCGTTAGCGGGGGGGACAATGAGCAGTTCTTC
TRBV6-2/TRBV6-3	TRBJ2-2	NA	TRBD2	CASSYPRLAVTGELFF	TGTGCCAGCAGTTATCCGAGACTAGCGGTGACCGGGGAGCTGTTTTTT
TRBV2	TRBJ1-3	NA	NA	CASGDRLASGNTIYF	TGTGCCAGCGGTGACAGATTAGCCTCTGGAAACACCATATATTTT
TRBV27	TRBJ1-6	once	TRBD1	CASSRGTGVNSPLHF	TGTGCCAGCAGTCGCGGGACAGGGGTTAATTCACCCCTCCACTTT
TRBV9	TRBJ1-2	once	TRBD1	CASSTRTGVDYGYTF	TGTGCCAGCAGCACCCGGACAGGGGTTGACTATGGCTACACCTTC
TRBV4-1	TRBJ1-5	NA	NA	CASSPPGQGSNQPQHF	TGCGCCAGCAGCCCCCCGGGGCAGGGGAGCAATCAGCCCCAGCATTTT
TRBV3-1/TRBV3-2	TRBJ1-4	NA	NA	CASSQRAGATNEKLFF	TGTGCCAGCAGCCAGAGAGCAGGGGCAACTAATGAAAAACTGTTTTTT
TRBV6-6	TRBJ1-5	NA	NA	CASSANRDQPQHF	TGTGCCAGCAGTGCAAACCGAGACCAGCCCCAGCATTTT
TRBV4-1	TRBJ1-4	NA	NA	CASSQEGGRAGKLFF	TGCGCCAGCAGCCAAGAGGGGGGGCGCGCGGGGAAACTGTTTTTT
TRBV12-3/TRBV12-4	TRBJ1-1	NA	NA	CASSSTVGTEAFF	TGTGCCAGCAGCTCTACCGTCGGCACTGAAGCTTTCTTT
TRBV6-2/TRBV6-3	TRBJ2-5	NA	TRBD1	CASSTRDRYQETQYF	TGTGCCAGCAGTACCCGGGACAGGTACCAAGAGACCCAGTACTTC
TRBV19	TRBJ2-1	NA	TRBD1	CASNRGSANEQFF	TGTGCCAGCAACAGGGGGAGCGCCAATGAGCAGTTCTTC
TRBV30	TRBJ1-5	once	NA	CAWSSRARASGNQPQHF	TGTGCCTGGAGTTCAAGGGCCCGGGCCTCGGGCAATCAGCCCCAGCATTTT
TRBV7-3	TRBJ2-3	once	TRBD2	CASSPGFIGGWDTQYF	TGTGCCAGCAGCCCCGGCTTTATCGGGGGGTGGGATACGCAGTATTTT
TRBV6-4	TRBJ2-7	NA	TRBD1	CANSTGGKYEQYF	TGTGCCAATTCGACAGGGGGCAAATACGAGCAGTACTTC
TRBV19	TRBJ2-2	NA	TRBD2	CASSVQGGTGELFF	TGTGCCAGTAGTGTTCAGGGAGGGACCGGGGAGCTGTTTTTT
TRBV6-6	TRBJ1-5	NA	NA	CASSYSTLGQPQHF	TGTGCCAGCAGTTACTCGACATTGGGCCAGCCCCAGCATTTT
TRBV5-1	TRBJ1-5	NA	TRBD1	CASSLEGGSNQPQHF	TGCGCCAGCAGCTTGGAAGGGGGCAGCAATCAGCCCCAGCATTTT
TRBV10-1	TRBJ2-3	NA	TRBD2	CASSGRRGATDTQYF	TGCGCCAGCTCAGGTCGGCGGGGGGCGACAGATACGCAGTATTTT
TRBV5-1	TRBJ1-1	once	NA	CASSPSAFGVNTEAFF	TGCGCCAGCAGCCCGAGCGCCTTTGGGGTGAACACTGAAGCTTTCTTT